This is a list of T cell receptor beta chains from one sample in a study of kidney transplant recipient with SARS-CoV-2 infection. One entry per CDR3 protein results from TCRdb running MiXCR on the reads. The profile shows approximately 250,000 distinct CDR3 sequences, more than 25% of them singletons. This material consisted of a blood sample, taken at baseline and around day 110 from a kidney transplant recipient. These receptors came from a male patient aged 30 to 40 who had COVID-19 and was a kidney transplant recipient. T cells may partly derive from the graft donor. Each CDR3 is given with its conserved first and last residue. Fields, in order: D gene, J gene, V gene, clone size, CDR3 DNA, CDR3 protein. D genes are given only for firm matches. Size values are once, few and many counts, or a class for expanded clones, and some rows have none.

>-|TRBJ2-6|TRBV21-1|-
TGTGCCATCAGGTCAGAGGTAGCTACAACAAAGTCGGGCCAACGTCCTACTTTC
CAIRSEVATTKSGQRPTF
>-|TRBJ1-1|TRBV6-2/TRBV6-3|-
TGTGCCAGCAGTTACAGGGGCGAAGCTTTCTTT
CASSYRGEAFF
>-|TRBJ2-5|TRBV3-1|-
TGTGCCAACAGCTCAAATTTTCCCATCTCTTTCTCTGAGACCCAGTACTTC
CANSSNFPISFSETQYF
>-|TRBJ1-2|TRBV7-1|many
TGTGCCAGCAGCGGATCTTATCACGAGGGAAAGACCTATGGCTACACCTTC
CASSGSYHEGKTYGYTF
>TRBD1|TRBJ2-3|TRBV29-1|-
TGCAGCGTTGTAAGCCGGGACAGGGTAAGCGGCACAGATACGCAGTATTTT
CSVVSRDRVSGTDTQYF
>-|TRBJ2-1|TRBV5-1|many
TGCGCCAGCAGCTTGGGGCCTGAGCAGTTCTTC
CASSLGPEQFF
>-|TRBJ2-4|TRBV30|many
TGTGCCTGGATTGGTCTAGCCAAAAACATTCAGTACTTC
CAWIGLAKNIQYF
>-|TRBJ1-2|TRBV7-7|many
TGTGCCAGCAGCACCGCTGATAAGTGCCGAAAGACCTATGGCTACACCTTC
CASSTADKCRKTYGYTF
>TRBD1|TRBJ2-4|TRBV19|-
TGTGCCAGTAGCAGGGACAGGGTAGGGGCATGGAACATTCGGTACTTC
CASSRDRVGAWNIRYF
>-|TRBJ2-3|TRBV24-1|many
TGTGCCACCAGTGATTCCGAAATTAGACCGGAGGCCGCGCCGGGAGATACGCAGTATTTT
CATSDSEIRPEAAPGDTQYF
>-|TRBJ1-2|TRBV16|few
TGTGCCAGCAGCTGGGGACGGGTCGTTAGAAAGACCTATGGCTACACCTTC
CASSWGRVVRKTYGYTF
>TRBD2|TRBJ2-1|TRBV5-6|-
TGTGCCAGCAGCTTGGATCGGGACGGGAGGTCCTACAATGAGCAGTTCTTC
CASSLDRDGRSYNEQFF
>TRBD2|TRBJ2-1|TRBV5-1|-
TGCGCCAGCAGCCTCACTTGGCCGCCATCAACCGGGACTAGCGGGAGGGCTTACAATGAGCAGTTCTTC
CASSLTWPPSTGTSGRAYNEQFF
>TRBD2|TRBJ2-5|TRBV30|-
TGTGCCTGGAGCGCACTCCTAGCGGGGGGCCGAGAGACCCAGTACTTC
CAWSALLAGGRETQYF
>-|TRBJ2-3|TRBV21-1|many
TGTGCCAGCAGGGGCTCGATAGCTACAGTCATGCAAGATACGCAGTATTTT
CASRGSIATVMQDTQYF
>-|TRBJ2-1|TRBV7-2|-
TGTACCAGCAGCTCGGAGACAGGCTTAAATGAGCAGTTCTTC
CTSSSETGLNEQFF
>-|TRBJ2-5|TRBV6-5|many
TGTGCCAGCAGTCGGGACTGGAGCGACCGGGAGACCCAGTACTTC
CASSRDWSDRETQYF
>TRBD2|TRBJ2-5|TRBV12-3/TRBV12-4|few
TGTGCCAGCAGCCCATTTAGTAGCGGGGGCCGAGAGACCCAGTACTTC
CASSPFSSGGRETQYF
>-|TRBJ2-6|TRBV5-1|many
TGCGCCAGCAGCTTGGTAGGCGGATCCGGGGCCAACGTCCTGACTTTC
CASSLVGGSGANVLTF
>TRBD2|TRBJ2-1|TRBV6-5|many
TGTGCCAGCAGTGAGCCCGGGACTAGCGGGAGGAATGAGCAGTTCTTC
CASSEPGTSGRNEQFF
>-|TRBJ2-1|TRBV3-1|many
TGTGCCAGCAGCCAAGTGGGGGGGCAAGGGGGCTACTACAATGAGCAGTTCTTC
CASSQVGGQGGYYNEQFF
>-|TRBJ1-2|TRBV15|many
TGTGCCACCAGCAGAGGAAGGAGTAAGGAAAACTATGGCTACACCTTC
CATSRGRSKENYGYTF
>-|TRBJ1-2|TRBV5-8|many
TGTGCCAGCCCCACTAATCATCCACGAAAGACCTATGGCTACACCTTC
CASPTNHPRKTYGYTF
>-|TRBJ1-2|TRBV20-1|many
TGCAGTGCTACGGCTCAGCTGTTTCGAAAGACCTATGGCTACACCTTC
CSATAQLFRKTYGYTF
>TRBD1|TRBJ2-7|TRBV3-1|many
TGTGCCAGCAGCCAAAATCCGGGACAGGGGGTACCCTACGAGCAGTACTTC
CASSQNPGQGVPYEQYF
>-|TRBJ2-1|TRBV6-4|many
TGTGCCAGCAGTGAAGGACTGAGCTCCTACAATGAGCAGTTCTTC
CASSEGLSSYNEQFF
>-|TRBJ1-2|TRBV12-3/TRBV12-4|many
TGTGCCAGCAGTGGAGACCGCAGCTTCCGAAAGACCTATGGCTACACCTTC
CASSGDRSFRKTYGYTF